A selection of T cell receptor beta chains follows, all from one sample in a study of T-cell reconstitution after alpha-beta-depleted transplantation in children. TCRdb ran MiXCR on the PCR reads and lists one entry per CDR3 protein. This sample has about 240,000 distinct CDR3 sequences, with around 13% found just once. The sequences come from PBMCs from the stem cell graft donor, collected from the stem cell graft. Every receptor here comes from a human donor who donated a stem cell graft to a child with acute lymphoblastic leukemia. CDR3s leave out the opening cysteine and the closing phenylalanine or tryptophan.

v_gene	j_gene	CDR3aa
TRBV14	TRBJ2-5	ASSHPQRRRYEETQY
TRBV20-1	TRBJ2-3	SARVGRDTQY
TRBV6-1	TRBJ2-5	ASTVKRIETQY
TRBV10-3	TRBJ2-6	AINRDNFSGANVLT
TRBV5-1	TRBJ1-5	ASSLVPPGQGHSNQPQH
TRBV20-1	TRBJ1-6	SAAYRGLSPLH
TRBV5-1	TRBJ2-7	ASRQAGGNEQY
TRBV19	TRBJ2-5	ASRDTNQETQY
TRBV11-2	TRBJ1-6	ASSFGPGTVNSPLH
TRBV7-2	TRBJ2-1	ASSLSSNNEQF
TRBV27	TRBJ1-2	ASSLGRGSSGYT
TRBV11-2	TRBJ2-7	ASSLEGGYFYEQY
TRBV12-3/TRBV12-4	TRBJ1-5	ASRPPGNNQPQH
TRBV20-1	TRBJ2-7	SAWREGQY
TRBV12-5	TRBJ2-3	ASGLETGRGTDTQY
TRBV5-4	TRBJ1-6	ASSFWGGLSPLH
TRBV12-3/TRBV12-4	TRBJ2-7	ASSLYERTGGYEQY
TRBV29-1	TRBJ2-7	SVEGDRDYEQY
TRBV7-6	TRBJ2-1	ASSARLVNSYNEQF
TRBV5-1	TRBJ1-2	ASSVGTGFYGYT
TRBV3-1	TRBJ2-3	ASSQDWISGSPTQY
TRBV12-3/TRBV12-4	TRBJ1-5	ASSLETGSNQPQH
TRBV28	TRBJ1-1	ASSLKGGVWTGFRNTEAF
TRBV2	TRBJ1-1	AQTPGAEAF
TRBV3-1	TRBJ1-1	ASSPLTGGNTEAF
TRBV20-1	TRBJ2-3	SAKTSGKTDTQY
TRBV3-1	TRBJ2-1	ASSQDKYNEQF
TRBV7-8	TRBJ2-1	ASSLVQGASYNEQF
TRBV7-2	TRBJ1-1	ASSLLGDGTEAF
TRBV7-2	TRBJ2-7	ASSLGLANYEQY
TRBV7-7	TRBJ2-5	ASSPVRAGETQY
TRBV7-2	TRBJ2-7	ASSLSPARSYEQY
TRBV20-1	TRBJ2-3	SARDSAGGPVGNTQY
TRBV19	TRBJ2-1	ASSLPGRNEQF
TRBV19	TRBJ1-2	ASRAGRGYT
TRBV7-9	TRBJ1-6	ASSLGWDRSSTPLH
TRBV6-6	TRBJ1-1	ASSYRSTEAF
TRBV12-3/TRBV12-4	TRBJ2-5	ASSSTSRETQY
TRBV9	TRBJ2-7	ASSVGPGTSGYEQY
TRBV18	TRBJ2-7	ASSPRDTAYEQY
TRBV5-1	TRBJ2-1	ASSFAAGTSGGASYNEQF
TRBV6-1	TRBJ2-7	ASTFYYEQY
TRBV30	TRBJ2-1	AWSVRLANEQF
TRBV4-3	TRBJ2-5	ASSQDFPGGPYQETQY
TRBV11-2	TRBJ2-7	ASSPDRMGSYEQY
TRBV20-1	TRBJ1-2	SAFKLRTGGGYT
TRBV7-9	TRBJ2-7	ASSAVGGGGGLSYEQY
TRBV7-3	TRBJ2-5	ASSLAGGGETQY
TRBV24-1	TRBJ2-6	ATGTGRSGANVLT
TRBV12-3/TRBV12-4	TRBJ2-1	ASSGLAGGRF
TRBV20-1	TRBJ2-1	SGSLADEQF
TRBV2	TRBJ2-5	AIQETQY
TRBV3-1	TRBJ2-7	ATSQGSLAGGPGSYEQY
TRBV5-1	TRBJ2-7	ASSLGVTSYEQY